These 30 T cell receptor beta chains were sequenced from one sample in a study of identical twins. Via MiXCR, TCRdb re-called the 5' RACE reads, giving one row per CDR3 protein. The sample shows hundreds of thousands of distinct CDR3 sequences, around 10% of them seen only once. Sequenced sample: memory (CD45RO+) T cells sorted from blood. Receptor source: a woman aged 18-30 years in good health.

In this sample, this clonotype turned up a few times. The chain couples TRBV29-1 to TRBJ2-3; 8 nucleotides align to TRBD1. V was clipped by 6 bases and J by 5 bases; unmatched bases: 4. Germline assignment: CDR1 SQVTM and CDR2 ANQGSEA. The CDR3 has 12 amino acids. The CDR3 coding sequence is TGCAGCGTCCAGGGGGCGAGAGATACGCAGTATTTT. This sequence encodes CSVQGARDTQYF.

The J gene is TRBJ2-7, the V gene TRBV5-1; TRBD2 aligns across 13 bases. The junction had 5 bases not matched to a gene; V was cut back by 4 bases and J by 1 base. Germline assignment: CDR1 SGHRS and CDR2 YFSETQ. The CDR3 extends over 16 amino acids. The DNA of the CDR3 is TGCGCCAGCAGCAGCCAGACTAGCGGGGGGTCCTACGAGCAGTACTTC. Translated: CASSSQTSGGSYEQYF. The variable domain in full, with the rest retrieved from reference TRBV5-1 and TRBJ2-7, is KAGVTQTPRYLIKTRGQQVTLSCSPISGHRSVSWYQQTPGQGLQFLFEYFSETQRNKGNFPGRFSGRQFSNSRSEMNVSTLELGDSALYLCASSSQTSGGSYEQYFGPGTRLTVT.

This clonotype has more than one count but fewer than ten. The V gene is TRBV2, the J gene TRBJ2-1, with TRBD2 matching 11 bases. After removal of 6 bases from V and 6 bases from J, the junction contained 10 bases not matched to a gene. This CDR3 region has 16 residues. Germline CDR1 is SNHLY and CDR2 is FYNNEI. DNA of the CDR3: TGTGCCAGCAGATATAGCGGGGGGGCCAACACCAATGAGCAGTTCTTC. Amino acids: CASRYSGGANTNEQFF.

This clonotype was counted many times. The rearrangement joins TRBV12-3 or TRBV12-4 to TRBJ2-5, with D hard to call. V dropped 3 bases and J dropped 4 bases, with 9 bases sitting between them. CDR3 length equals 13 residues. The CDR3 nucleotides are TGTGCCAGCAGTTTGAACTGGGGAGAGACCCAGTACTTC. Translated: CASSLNWGETQYF.

This clonotype was seen many times. This chain joins TRBV7-3 and TRBJ2-3; the match to TRBD2 covers 11 bases. The CDR3 runs 15 residues. The V gene's germline CDR1 is SGHTA and CDR2 FQGTGA. With 6 bases clipped from V and 1 base from J, the junction kept 3 bases outside the gene matches. CDR3 DNA sequence: TGTGCCAGCAGTTTTAGCGGGGGGGGCACAGATACGCAGTATTTT. As protein: CASSFSGGGTDTQYF.

In this sample, this clonotype turned up a few times. This rearrangement joins TRBV2 to TRBJ2-1; D not certain. The CDR3 runs to 13 residues. Per the germline V gene, CDR1 is SNHLY and CDR2 is FYNNEI. Trimming stripped 1 base from V and 4 bases from J, with 5 bases between. CDR3 nucleotides: TGTGCCAGCAGTGAAGACAGATACAATGAGCAGTTCTTC. It translates to CASSEDRYNEQFF.

This chain joins TRBV5-5 and TRBJ2-1, with 7 bases lining up with TRBD2. Germline loops: CDR1 SGHKS, CDR2 YYEKEE (reference sequence). With 2 bases clipped from V and 4 bases from J, the junction kept 6 bases outside the gene matches. The CDR3 is 15 residues long. CDR3 DNA sequence: TGTGCCAGCAGCTTCTTGGGGGAGGGGTACAATGAGCAGTTCTTC. Translation gives CASSFLGEGYNEQFF.

This chain links TRBV11-2 with TRBJ1-3, with no clear D. Germline assignment: CDR1 SGHAT and CDR2 FQNNGV. The CDR3 extends over 15 amino acids. V was trimmed by 5 bases and J by 0 bases, leaving 11 bases between them. This CDR3 reads CASSVTVGSGNTIYF. CDR3 coding DNA: TGTGCCAGCAGCGTGACCGTTGGCTCTGGAAACACCATATATTTT.

This clonotype appeared many times. This chain uses TRBV9 with TRBJ1-1, with unresolved D. This CDR3 is built from 15 residues. Germline V gives CDR1 SGDLS, CDR2 YYNGEE. Trimming took 2 bases from V and 0 from J, leaving 11 bases between them. DNA for the CDR3: TGTGCCAGCAGCGTGACCCAGTCCATGAACACTGAAGCTTTCTTT. It codes for CASSVTQSMNTEAFF.

The rearrangement links TRBV6-1 to TRBJ1-1; possibly TRBD1 for D (6 bases). Trimming took 7 bases from V and 5 from J, leaving 14 bases between them. CDR1 MNHNS and CDR2 SASEGT come from the germline V gene. The CDR3 totals 13 residues. Here the CDR3 DNA reads TGTGCCAGCACTACAGGGTTGGGGACTGAAGCTTTCTTT. Protein sequence: CASTTGLGTEAFF.

This clonotype was detected ten times or more. The chain is built from TRBV3-1 and TRBJ1-6; D remains unclear. The germline V gene has CDR1 LGHDT and CDR2 YNNKEL (reference sequence). The ends were cut back, 1 base at V and 14 bases at J, with 12 bases in the middle. There are 13 residues in the CDR3. CDR3 loop: CASSQGEVITLHF. Here the CDR3 DNA reads TGTGCCAGCAGCCAAGGCGAGGTCATCACCCTCCACTTT. Using reference TRBV3-1 and TRBJ1-6 for the parts outside the CDR3, the full variable domain is DTAVSQTPKYLVTQMGNDKSIKCEQNLGHDTMYWYKQDSKKFLKIMFSYNNKELIINETVPNRFSPKSPDKAHLNLHINSLELGDSAVYFCASSQGEVITLHFGNGTRLTVT.

This chain connects TRBV15 to TRBJ1-4; 7 bases agree with TRBD1. The junction had 7 bases not matched to a gene; V was cut back by 0 bases and J by 9 bases. The CDR3 runs 15 residues. Germline CDR1 reads LNHNV; CDR2 reads YYDKDF (reference sequence). DNA for the CDR3: TGTGCCACCAGCAGAGATAGGGGGACAGCCAAAAAACTGTTTTTT. This translates into CATSRDRGTAKKLFF.

The CDR3, as DNA: TGTGCCAGCAGTGCCCGAACAGGGGGACAAAACTATGGCTACACCTTC. Translating gives CASSARTGGQNYGYTF. This chain links TRBV6-1 with TRBJ1-2, with 8 bases aligning to TRBD1. Germline CDR1 and CDR2: MNHNS and SASEGT. The V segment lost 4 bases and the J segment 2 bases; nucleotides outside the gene matches: 9. The CDR3 totals 16 residues.

The table lists this clonotype with many counts. CDR3 bases: TGTGCCAGCAGCCTGAAGGAATCCTACGAGCAGTACTTC. Translated, it gives CASSLKESYEQYF. The chain has TRBV7-8 and TRBJ2-7; unclear D gene. V lost 5 bases, J lost 1 base, and 9 bases lay in between. Germline V gives CDR1 SGHVS, CDR2 FQNEAQ. The CDR3 is made up of 13 amino acids.

The chain is built from TRBV20-1 and TRBJ2-3; 12 bases match TRBD2. This CDR3 has 16 residues. V lost 2 bases, J lost 3 bases, and 6 bases stayed unmatched. Germline V gene sequence: CDR1 DFQATT, CDR2 SNEGSKA (reference sequence). The chain's CDR3 is CSARPASGRDTDTQYF. CDR3 DNA: TGCAGTGCTAGACCGGCTAGCGGGAGGGATACAGATACGCAGTATTTT.

This chain connects TRBV6-2 or TRBV6-3 to TRBJ1-2, with TRBD1 identical over 7 bases. From germline, CDR1 is MNHEY and CDR2 SVGEGT. Trimming cost V 7 bases and J 3 bases; bases outside gene matches: 11. The CDR3 consists of 15 residues. CDR3 coding DNA: TGTGCCAGCACCTCTCGGACAGGAGCCTACTATGGCTACACCTTC. It translates to CASTSRTGAYYGYTF.

The V and J genes are TRBV29-1 and TRBJ1-1; D unclear. V was shortened by 4 bases and J by 0 bases, with 3 bases between the two germline ends. The CDR3 totals 11 residues. Germline CDR1 SQVTM, CDR2 ANQGSEA. CDR3: CSVVVNTEAFF. The CDR3 nucleotides read TGCAGCGTTGTGGTGAACACTGAAGCTTTCTTT.

This clonotype has just a few counts. The chain recombines TRBV7-2 with TRBJ2-1; the D gene is possibly TRBD1 (6 bases). Trimming cost V 7 bases and J 9 bases, with 22 bases left between them. Germline V gene sequence: CDR1 SGHTA, CDR2 FQGNSA. The CDR3 contains 15 residues. This CDR3 reads CASTSNPRGSGEQFF. CDR3 nucleotide sequence: TGTGCCAGCACCTCCAACCCTAGGGGGAGCGGTGAGCAGTTCTTC.

This clonotype was found a few times. The gene calls are TRBV9 and TRBJ2-1, with 9 nucleotides matching TRBD2. This CDR3 spans 15 amino acids. Germline V CDR1 and CDR2: SGDLS, YYNGEE. The V segment lost 0 bases and the J segment 6 bases; nucleotides outside the gene matches: 4. CDR3 sequence reads: CASSVGGGGANEQFF. The CDR3 bases are TGTGCCAGCAGCGTAGGGGGCGGGGGGGCCAATGAGCAGTTCTTC.

The table lists this clonotype with a few counts. The chain combines TRBV15 with TRBJ1-6; perhaps TRBD1 as D (6 bases). V lost 1 base and J 7 bases, leaving 11 bases between the germline ends. From germline, CDR1 is LNHNV and CDR2 YYDKDF (reference sequence). The CDR3 consists of 15 residues. In nucleotides, the CDR3 is TGTGCCACCAGCAGAGCCCCGGGGGGCAATTCACCCCTCCACTTT. It yields the protein CATSRAPGGNSPLHF.

This clonotype was found many times. V usage is TRBV5-1 and J usage is TRBJ2-2; D is undetermined. The CDR3 sequence is 13 residues long. Germline CDR1 SGHRS, CDR2 YFSETQ. The V end lost 0 bases, the J end lost 7 bases, and 7 bases lay between the germline ends. CDR3 residues: CASSLASSGELFF. The CDR3 DNA follows: TGCGCCAGCAGCTTGGCCTCTAGCGGGGAGCTGTTTTTT.

DNA of the CDR3: TGTGCCAGCAGCCAACGGGGCGAGCAGTACTTC. As protein: CASSQRGEQYF. The J gene is TRBJ2-7, the V gene TRBV3-1; weak D call: TRBD2 (5 bases). Trimming took off 2 bases at V and 6 bases at J, with 5 bases between the two ends. Germline loops: CDR1 LGHDT, CDR2 YNNKEL (reference sequence). The CDR3 runs 11 residues.

This clonotype occurred a few times. This chain uses TRBV6-2 or TRBV6-3 with TRBJ2-2; a weak D match, TRBD1 (6 bases). Trimming left V 7 bases short and J 6 bases short, with 15 bases between. From germline, CDR1 is MNHEY and CDR2 SVGEGT. This CDR3 contains 14 residues. The CDR3 bases are TGTGCCAGCACCCGGAACACAGGGTCCGGGGAGCTGTTTTTT. Protein product: CASTRNTGSGELFF.

This rearrangement joins TRBV12-3 or TRBV12-4 to TRBJ1-1; tentative D call: TRBD1 (5 bases). Between the trimmed V and J ends, which lost 2 bases and 5 bases, there was a span of 15 bases. The CDR3 spans 15 residues. For the CDR3, the DNA is TGTGCCAGCAGTTTAAATATTTGGGGGAGGACTGAAGCTTTCTTT. Translated: CASSLNIWGRTEAFF.

Only a few counts were recorded for this clonotype. The chain carries TRBV18 and TRBJ2-7; D not certain. Germline lookup yields CDR1 KGHSH and CDR2 LQKENI. V lost 6 bases, J lost 5 bases, and 11 bases lay in between. The CDR3 runs to 12 residues. Written as DNA, the CDR3 is TGTGCCAGCTCGCCTGACATCAACGAGCAGTACTTC. Protein: CASSPDINEQYF.

The CDR3: CASSQGTGTYNEQFF. CDR3 in DNA: TGCGCCAGCAGCCAAGGGACAGGGACGTACAATGAGCAGTTCTTC. The chain has TRBV4-1 and TRBJ2-1; 8 nucleotides match TRBD1. J lost 4 bases, V lost 1 base, and 3 bases had no gene match. CDR1 is MGHRA, CDR2 YSYEKL, per germline. The CDR3 extends over 15 amino acids.

This clonotype was counted only a few times. The chain combines TRBV20-1 with TRBJ1-1; 7 bases are shared with TRBD1. The CDR3 has 13 amino acids. Trimming cost V 4 bases and J 7 bases; bases outside gene matches: 9. In germline, CDR1 is DFQATT, CDR2 SNEGSKA (reference sequence). The DNA for the CDR3 is TGCAGTGCTACCGGCAGGGGGAACTTTGAAGCTTTCTTT. It encodes CSATGRGNFEAFF.

This clonotype was picked up a small number of times. The chain combines TRBV2 with TRBJ1-1; D remains unclear. V was trimmed by 8 bases and J by 5 bases, leaving 15 bases between them. The CDR3 covers 13 residues. Germline V lookup: CDR1 SNHLY, CDR2 FYNNEI. Written as DNA, the CDR3 is TGTGCCAGCGGAGCAGAGAGTCGGACTGAAGCTTTCTTT. Protein: CASGAESRTEAFF.

The chain is built from TRBV2 and TRBJ1-3, with D uncertain. Per germline, CDR1 SNHLY and CDR2 FYNNEI. The CDR3 runs to 14 residues. V was pared by 1 base and J by 0 bases, with 4 bases between. CDR3 sequence reads: CASSEGYSGNTIYF. CDR3 sequence (DNA): TGTGCCAGCAGTGAAGGCTACTCTGGAAACACCATATATTTT.

This clonotype was counted a few times. This rearrangement joins TRBV5-5 to TRBJ2-1; 7 positions agree with TRBD2. Germline CDR1 reads SGHKS; CDR2 reads YYEKEE (reference sequence). This CDR3 spans 17 amino acids. With 0 bases clipped from V and 2 bases from J, the junction kept 8 bases outside the gene matches. The CDR3 protein is CASSLARTSLTYNEQFF. CDR3 DNA sequence: TGTGCCAGCAGCTTGGCCCGGACTAGTTTGACCTACAATGAGCAGTTCTTC. Variable domain in full (rest from reference TRBV5-5 and TRBJ2-1): DAGVTQSPTHLIKTRGQQVTLRCSPISGHKSVSWYQQVLGQGPQFIFQYYEKEERGRGNFPDRFSARQFPNYSSELNVNALLLGDSALYLCASSLARTSLTYNEQFFGPGTRLTVL.